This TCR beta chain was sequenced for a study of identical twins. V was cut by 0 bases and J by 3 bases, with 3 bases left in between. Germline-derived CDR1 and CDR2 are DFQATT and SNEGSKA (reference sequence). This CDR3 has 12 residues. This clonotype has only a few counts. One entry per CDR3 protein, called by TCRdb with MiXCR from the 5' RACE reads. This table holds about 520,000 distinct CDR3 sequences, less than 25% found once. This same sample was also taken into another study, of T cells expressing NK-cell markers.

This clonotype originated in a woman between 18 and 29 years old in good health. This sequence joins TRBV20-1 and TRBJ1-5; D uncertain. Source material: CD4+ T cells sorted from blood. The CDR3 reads CSARDNNQPQHF. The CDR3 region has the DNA TGCAGTGCTAGAGATAACAATCAGCCCCAGCATTTT.